These T cell receptor beta chains were read from a single sample in a study of T cells in tuberculosis. Sequencing used immunoSEQ multiplex PCR; TCRdb keeps in-frame clones, though not all of them. Here the sample spans about 58,000 clones, approximately 85% being singletons. Source material: CD1b-GMM tetramer-negative cells sorted from PBMCs. The receptors here all came from an adult woman with latent tuberculosis. The CDR3 runs from the conserved cysteine through the conserved F or W. A D gene is named only where the DNA matches it firmly. Clone size is shown for a subset of rows, as once, few, many or a class of expanded clone.

>NA|TRBV7-9|TRBD2|TRBJ2-3
TGTGCCAGCAGCTCCGGACTAGCGTACACAGATACGCAGTATTTT
CASSSGLAYTDTQYF
>NA|TRBV29-1|NA|TRBJ1-3
TGCAGCGTGGTACAGAACTCTGGAAACACCATATATTTT
CSVVQNSGNTIYF
>once|TRBV11-2|TRBD2|TRBJ2-5
TGTGCCAGCAGCTTAGGGCGGGAGAATTACCAAGAGACCCAGTACTTC
CASSLGRENYQETQYF
>NA|TRBV7-2|TRBD2|TRBJ2-3
TGTGCCAGCAGCCCGACTAGCGGGAGGACGCAGTATTTT
CASSPTSGRTQYF
>NA|TRBV4-1|TRBD1|TRBJ2-7
TGCGCCAGCAGCCAAAGATGGGACAGAATCTACGAGCAGTACTTC
CASSQRWDRIYEQYF
>NA|TRBV7-2|NA|TRBJ2-2
TGTGCCAGCATCAAAGCGGAGTACACCGGGGAGCTGTTTTTT
CASIKAEYTGELFF
>NA|TRBV5-5|TRBD1|TRBJ1-2
TGTGCCAGCAGCAGACAACAGGGGCAAAACTATGGCTACACCTTC
CASSRQQGQNYGYTF
>NA|TRBV7-9|NA|TRBJ2-5
TGTGCCAGCAGCTCCAGGGACTTGGGGTACCAAGAGACCCAGTACTTC
CASSSRDLGYQETQYF
>NA|TRBV11-3|NA|TRBJ2-3
TGTGCCAGCAGCCGAGGGACTTTTTGGGATACGCAGTATTTT
CASSRGTFWDTQYF
>NA|TRBV7-3|TRBD1|TRBJ1-2
TGTGCCAGCAGCTTAGAGAGGGACAGGGGTGTCGGTGGCTACACCTTC
CASSLERDRGVGGYTF
>NA|TRBV7-2|TRBD2|TRBJ2-2
TGTGCCAGCAGCTCCCGTATCCTAGCGGGAATTTCGAACACCGGGGAGCTGTTTTTT
CASSSRILAGISNTGELFF